This T cell receptor beta chain was captured in a study of response to subunit inactivated influenza vaccine. This clonotype was detected only a few times. TCRdb independently ran MiXCR on the RT-PCR reads; one entry per CDR3 protein. The data show just under 550,000 distinct CDR3 sequences, with roughly a quarter seen just once and approximately 2.9% held by the top ten. Another study also made use of these data, one on T cells expressing NK-cell markers. That source adds: For TCR beta, cDNA was produced by 5'RACE template switching with UMIs. Seven of the eight sequenced donors were classified as HCMV-seropositive, and one was classified as seronegative. Dominant NKG2C+ clonotypes made up roughly 1.0-8% of CD8+ T cells in 5 or 6 donors. In a few donors, dominant clonotypes made up roughly 28.3-65% of CD3+CD56-NKG2C+ cells.

The input for sequencing was CD4+ T cells sorted from PBMCs, taken about 13 days after vaccination. This receptor was identified in a man aged 45-60 years who received an inactivated influenza vaccine.

The CDR3 loop is CASSKGRGRVEQFF. CDR3 in DNA: TGTGCCAGCAGCAAAGGGAGAGGGAGGGTTGAGCAGTTCTTC. V gene TRBV7-2 combines with J gene TRBJ2-1; 7 bases agree with TRBD2. CDR1 SGHTA and CDR2 FQGNSA come from the germline V gene. This CDR3 contains 14 residues. After removal of 5 bases from V and 9 bases from J, the junction contained 10 bases not matched to a gene.